Following are 18 T cell receptor beta chains from one sample sequenced in a study of CD8 T cells in ankylosing spondylitis. MiXCR, run by TCRdb on the 5' RACE reads, gives a single entry per CDR3 protein. The sample holds 250,000 or so distinct CDR3 sequences, more than 20% seen once. The material sequenced was blood, either unsorted or a sorted T cell fraction (not recorded which). These receptors were taken from a male donor with ankylosing spondylitis or in good health (not recorded which).

This clonotype was seen at least ten times. The chain has TRBV21-1 and TRBJ2-2; TRBD1, the table's D call, was not compared with the DNA. TRBV21-1 is listed as a pseudogene. This CDR3 contains 13 residues. Here the CDR3 reads CATPGHNTGELFF. In DNA, the CDR3 is TGTGCCACCCCGGGACACAACACCGGGGAGCTGTTTTTT.

The V and J genes are TRBV5-1 and TRBJ2-2; tentatively, D is TRBD2 (5 bases). Germline V gene data show CDR1 as SGHRS and CDR2 as YFSETQ. V lost 3 bases to trimming and J lost 1 base, with 10 bases between them. CDR3 size: 15 residues. Written as DNA, the CDR3 is TGCGCCAGCAGCTCTCAACGGGGGAACACCGGGGAGCTGTTTTTT. Its translation is CASSSQRGNTGELFF.

CDR3 nucleotide sequence: TGTGCCAGCGGAGCGACAGGGAGCTCCTACAATGAGCAGTTCTTC. Its translation is CASGATGSSYNEQFF. The genes are TRBV25-1 and TRBJ2-1, with 7 bases lining up with TRBD1. V shed 8 bases, J shed 0 bases, and the junction held 7 bases outside the gene matches. Germline V gene lookup returns CDR1 MGHDK and CDR2 SYGVNS. The CDR3 totals 15 residues.

This clonotype was observed a handful of times. J is TRBJ2-1 and V is TRBV20-1; no clear D. The CDR3 has 12 residues. V was cut by 3 bases and J by 5 bases, with 8 bases left in between. Looked up from germline, CDR1 is DFQATT and CDR2 is SNEGSKA (reference sequence). CDR3 coding DNA: TGCAGTGCTAGTCGATACCACAATGAGCAGTTCTTC. This sequence encodes CSASRYHNEQFF.

The V and J genes are TRBV7-9 and TRBJ2-7; 14 nucleotides agree with TRBD2. The V gene end was trimmed by 4 bases and the J gene end by 4 bases; junction bases not matched to a gene: 3. From germline, CDR1 is SEHNR and CDR2 FQNEAQ (reference sequence). This CDR3 is 15 amino acids long. The CDR3, as DNA: TGTGCCAGCAGCTCCGGGACTAGCGGGGGTTACGAGCAGTACTTC. Its translation: CASSSGTSGGYEQYF.

This clonotype was counted many times. V usage is TRBV5-1 and J usage is TRBJ2-2; TRBD2 agrees at 8 bases. The CDR3 is 16 residues long. V trimming: 0 bases; J trimming: 1 base; junction bases outside the gene matches: 2. Germline values: CDR1 SGHRS, CDR2 YFSETQ. CDR3 loop: CASSLALAGNTGELFF. Written as DNA, the CDR3 is TGCGCCAGCAGCTTGGCCCTAGCGGGGAACACCGGGGAGCTGTTTTTT.

At least ten counts were recorded for this clonotype. The rearrangement links TRBV29-1 to TRBJ1-2; 8 positions match TRBD1. J gave up 7 bases and V 6 bases, and 16 bases lay outside the gene matches. CDR3 size: 15 residues. The germline V gene has CDR1 SQVTM and CDR2 ANQGSEA. CDR3 in amino acids: CSVLWTGYIPRGYTF. The CDR3 DNA sequence: TGCAGCGTGCTATGGACAGGGTATATACCCCGTGGCTACACCTTC.

This clonotype was detected once. The CDR3 DNA sequence: TGTGCCAGCAGTCATACAGGGGTGGGCAATCAGCCCCAGCATTTT. Encoded protein: CASSHTGVGNQPQHF. The J gene is TRBJ1-5, the V gene TRBV12-3 or TRBV12-4; 7 bases map to TRBD1. Trimming at V came to 5 bases and at J to 2 bases, leaving 6 bases not matched to a gene. The CDR3 contains 15 residues.

This clonotype has a count of ten or more. This chain links TRBV3-1 with TRBJ2-5; D remains unclear. The ends were cut back, 4 bases at V and 5 bases at J, with 17 bases in the middle. The CDR3 totals 15 residues. Germline V gives CDR1 LGHDT, CDR2 YNNKEL (reference sequence). The chain's CDR3 is CASSRLPGAGETQYF. The CDR3 bases are TGTGCCAGCAGCCGACTTCCAGGTGCCGGGGAGACCCAGTACTTC.

The J gene is TRBJ1-4, the V gene TRBV12-3 or TRBV12-4; no clear D gene. V was trimmed by 6 bases and J by 3 bases, leaving 8 bases between them. The CDR3 has 13 amino acids. The CDR3 here is CASRAAANEKLFF. The CDR3 nucleotides are TGTGCCAGCAGGGCGGCAGCTAATGAAAAACTGTTTTTT.

The rearrangement links TRBV2 to TRBJ2-3; D possibly corresponds to TRBD2 (7 bases). CDR1 SNHLY and CDR2 FYNNEI come from the germline V gene. Trimming took 7 bases from V and 3 from J, leaving 17 bases between them. The CDR3 runs to 15 residues. The chain's CDR3 is CASTKRGGGTDTQYF. The CDR3 DNA follows: TGTGCCAGCACAAAGAGGGGGGGAGGAACAGATACGCAGTATTTT.

This chain connects TRBV12-3 or TRBV12-4 to TRBJ2-5; D might be TRBD1 or TRBD2, each matching 6 bases. Trimming stripped 7 bases from V and 2 bases from J, with 14 bases between. The CDR3 is made up of 14 amino acids. CDR3 in amino acids: CASTPGGGQETQYF. DNA for the CDR3: TGTGCCAGCACCCCTGGAGGGGGTCAAGAGACCCAGTACTTC.

This clonotype was seen more than once but under ten times. The V and J genes are TRBV29-1 and TRBJ2-5; 13 bases line up with TRBD2. The germline gives CDR1 SQVTM, CDR2 ANQGSEA. The CDR3 totals 17 residues. The V segment lost 6 bases and the J segment 2 bases; nucleotides outside the gene matches: 12. CDR3 coding DNA: TGCAGCGTGTACCGGACTAGCGGGGGCGCAAGGCAAGAGACCCAGTACTTC. Protein: CSVYRTSGGARQETQYF.

The chain is built from TRBV20-1 and TRBJ2-7, with D possibly matching TRBD1 (5 bases). The length of the CDR3 is 12 residues. Trimming pared 3 bases from V and 7 bases from J, leaving 13 bases between. Germline V gene lookup returns CDR1 DFQATT and CDR2 SNEGSKA (reference sequence). DNA for the CDR3: TGCAGTGCTAGCCGGACACACCGGGAGCAGTACTTC. This codes for CSASRTHREQYF.

This clonotype was counted ten times or more. V and J are TRBV12-3 or TRBV12-4 and TRBJ2-1; 7 nucleotides agree with TRBD1. J was trimmed by 3 bases and V by 4 bases; bases with no gene match: 6. The CDR3 totals 15 residues. The CDR3 DNA is TGTGCCAGCAGTTCGACAGGGAGCTACTACAATGAGCAGTTCTTC. It encodes CASSSTGSYYNEQFF.

The V gene is TRBV12-3 or TRBV12-4, the J gene TRBJ2-5; D perhaps matches TRBD1 (7 bases). This CDR3 is built from 14 residues. V was cut by 6 bases and J by 0 bases, with 11 bases left in between. CDR3 nucleotides: TGTGCCAGCAGGGGGGGACAGCACCAAGAGACCCAGTACTTC. Its protein product is CASRGGQHQETQYF.

This clonotype has at least ten counts. The CDR3 sequence: CASSRQSLPNYGYTF. The CDR3 nucleotides read TGTGCCAGCAGCCGCCAATCCTTACCGAACTATGGCTACACCTTC. The genes are TRBV28 and TRBJ1-2; D is undetermined. V gave up 6 bases and J gave up 2 bases, with 16 bases separating them. CDR3 length: 15 amino acids. Germline values: CDR1 MDHEN, CDR2 SYDVKM.

This clonotype has at least ten counts. V usage is TRBV25-1 and J usage is TRBJ2-2, with D uncertain. V was shortened by 2 bases and J by 1 base, with 14 bases between the two germline ends. The CDR3 runs to 17 residues. In germline, CDR1 is MGHDK, CDR2 SYGVNS. The CDR3 nucleotides read TGTGCCAGCAGTGAAAGGTCCTCAGGCAGGAACACCGGGGAGCTGTTTTTT. Amino acids: CASSERSSGRNTGELFF.